A single T cell receptor (beta chain) is shown here with its context. The target antigen is unknown. The data stem from a study of T cells expressing NK-cell markers. Study conclusions and caveats: There remained a lack of clarity about HCMV specificity of expanded NKG2C+ T cell clones. In a few donors, dominant clonotypes made up roughly 25-60.1% of CD3+CD56-NKG2C+ cells.

From its re-call of the 5' RACE reads, TCRdb lists each CDR3 protein once, without DNA. Its clone listing holds about 430,000 distinct CDR3 sequences. The receptor was derived from a woman in her fifties or sixties in good health. The sample was blood T cells: a sorted CD56 or NKG2C T cell subset, CD4+ or CD8+ T cells, or bulk PBMC T cells (not recorded which).

The CDR3 sequence: CASSLQGQTQYF. The chain carries TRBV12-3 or TRBV12-4 and TRBJ2-5; TCRdb names TRBD1, which stays unverified in the absence of DNA. The CDR3 has 12 residues.